This T cell receptor beta chain was sequenced for a study of cytomegalovirus exposure and HLA in healthy donors. At the level of the study: The Caucasian-associated ancestry cluster contained 81% of the 398 genotyped donors. Study results and caveats: Donor immune exposure was known only as CMV serostatus. Specificity of a few CMV-associated chains for CMV antigens was verified in vitro. In a later analysis, an Asian-associated ancestry cluster reportedly showed fewer N-insertions than the roughly 700-donor mean.

The primer mix had 60 Vbeta and 13 Jbeta primers. Here immunoSEQ multiplex PCR was the method, and the copy in TCRdb shows in-frame clones only, minus some. The sample yields around 160,000 clones, approximately 79% seen once. The CDR3 consists of 16 residues. With 3 bases clipped from V and 2 bases from J, the junction kept 6 bases outside the gene matches. CDR1 and CDR2 from the germline V gene are KGHSH and LQKENI. A word on this clone: What it binds is unknown.

The receptor was derived from a woman aged 40 to 49 in good health and CMV-seropositive. The sample taken for sequencing was PBMCs. This rearrangement joins TRBV18 to TRBJ2-5, with TRBD1 identical over 10 bases. Here the CDR3 reads CASSPFGTGEQETQYF. CDR3 DNA sequence: TGTGCCAGCTCACCCTTCGGGACAGGGGAACAAGAGACCCAGTACTTC.